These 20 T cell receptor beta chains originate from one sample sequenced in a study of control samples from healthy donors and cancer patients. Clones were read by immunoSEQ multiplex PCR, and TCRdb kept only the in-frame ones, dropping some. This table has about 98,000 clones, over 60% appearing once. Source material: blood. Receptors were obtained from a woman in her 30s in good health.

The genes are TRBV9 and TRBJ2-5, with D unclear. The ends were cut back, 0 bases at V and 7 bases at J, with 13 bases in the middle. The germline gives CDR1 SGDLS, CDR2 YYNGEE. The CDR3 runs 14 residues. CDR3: CASSVEPSSGTQYF. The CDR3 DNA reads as TGTGCCAGCAGCGTAGAACCAAGTTCGGGGACCCAGTACTTC. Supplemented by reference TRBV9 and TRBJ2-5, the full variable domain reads DSGVTQTPKHLITATGQRVTLRCSPRSGDLSVYWYQQSLDQGLQFLIQYYNGEERAKGNILERFSAQQFPDLHSELNLSSLELGDSALYFCASSVEPSSGTQYFGPGTRLLVL.

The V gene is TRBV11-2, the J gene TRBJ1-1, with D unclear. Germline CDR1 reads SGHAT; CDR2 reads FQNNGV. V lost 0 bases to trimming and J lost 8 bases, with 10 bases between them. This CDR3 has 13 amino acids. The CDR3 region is CASSLDLTTEAFF. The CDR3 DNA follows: TGTGCCAGCAGCTTAGATCTGACTACCGAAGCTTTCTTT.

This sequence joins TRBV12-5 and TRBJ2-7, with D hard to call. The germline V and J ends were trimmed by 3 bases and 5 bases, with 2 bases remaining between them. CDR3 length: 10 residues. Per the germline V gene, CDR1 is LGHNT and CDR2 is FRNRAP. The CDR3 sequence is CASGFNEQYF. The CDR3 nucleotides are TGTGCTAGTGGTTTTAACGAGCAGTACTTC. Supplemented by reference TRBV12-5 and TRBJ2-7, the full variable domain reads DARVTQTPRHKVTEMGQEVTMRCQPILGHNTVFWYRQTMMQGLELLAYFRNRAPLDDSGMPKDRFSAEMPDATLATLKIQPSEPRDSAVYFCASGFNEQYFGPGTRLTVT.

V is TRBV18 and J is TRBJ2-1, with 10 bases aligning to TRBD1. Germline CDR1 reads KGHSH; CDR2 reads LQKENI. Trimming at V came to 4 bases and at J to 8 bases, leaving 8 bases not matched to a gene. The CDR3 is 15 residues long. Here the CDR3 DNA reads TGTGCCAGCTCACGACAGGGGGCGCGGCGAGATGAGCAGTTCTTC. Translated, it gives CASSRQGARRDEQFF.

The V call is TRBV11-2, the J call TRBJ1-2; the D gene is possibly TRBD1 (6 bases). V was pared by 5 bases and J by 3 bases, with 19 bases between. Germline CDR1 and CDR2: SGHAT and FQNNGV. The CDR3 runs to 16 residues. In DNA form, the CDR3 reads TGTGCCAGCAGCGTCTCACAGGGCAGGGTGGACTATGGCTACACCTTC. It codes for CASSVSQGRVDYGYTF.

The CDR3 DNA is TGCGCCAGCAGTGCAAGTAGGGAGGGTTACGAGCAGTACTTC. Translation gives CASSASREGYEQYF. This chain uses TRBV10-1 with TRBJ2-7, with 7 bases fitting TRBD2. CDR3 length: 14 residues. Germline-derived CDR1 and CDR2 are WNHNN and SYGVQD (reference sequence). Trimming at V came to 4 bases and at J to 4 bases, leaving 7 bases not matched to a gene.

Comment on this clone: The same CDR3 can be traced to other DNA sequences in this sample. The CDR3 region has the DNA TGTGCCAGCAGCTTGGGGGTACACAATGAGCAGTTCTTC. This encodes CASSLGVHNEQFF. The V call is TRBV11-3, the J call TRBJ2-1; D possibly matches TRBD1 or TRBD2 (5 bases each). The CDR3 is made up of 13 amino acids. The V gene lost 3 bases and the J gene lost 5 bases, with 8 bases spanning the gap. The germline V gene has CDR1 SGHNT and CDR2 YENEEA.

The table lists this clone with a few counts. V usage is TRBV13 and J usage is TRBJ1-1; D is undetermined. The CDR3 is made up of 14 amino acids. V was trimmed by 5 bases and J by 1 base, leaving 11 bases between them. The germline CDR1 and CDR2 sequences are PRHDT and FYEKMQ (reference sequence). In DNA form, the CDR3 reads TGTGCCAGCAGCCCTCGATCCTCGAACACTGAAGCTTTCTTT. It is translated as CASSPRSSNTEAFF.

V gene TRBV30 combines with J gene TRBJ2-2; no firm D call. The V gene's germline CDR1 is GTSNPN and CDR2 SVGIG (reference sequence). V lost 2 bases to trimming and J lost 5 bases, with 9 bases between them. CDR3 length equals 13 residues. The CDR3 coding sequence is TGTGCCTGGAGTTCGCGAGGTACCGGGGAGCTGTTTTTT. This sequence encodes CAWSSRGTGELFF.

The CDR3 bases are TGTGCCAGCAGTCCCGCCAGGGGAAGCAATGAAAAACTGTTTTTT. Translated, it gives CASSPARGSNEKLFF. The chain joins TRBV27 to TRBJ1-4; D perhaps matches TRBD1 (6 bases). The CDR3 sequence is 15 residues long. The germline gives CDR1 MNHEY, CDR2 SMNVEV (reference sequence). V shed 5 bases and J shed 5 bases, with 15 bases lying between them. The whole variable domain, filled in from reference TRBV27 and TRBJ1-4, reads EAQVTQNPRYLITVTGKKLTVTCSQNMNHEYMSWYRQDPGLGLRQIYYSMNVEVTDKGDVPEGYKVSRKEKRNFPLILESPSPNQTSLYFCASSPARGSNEKLFFGSGTQLSVL.

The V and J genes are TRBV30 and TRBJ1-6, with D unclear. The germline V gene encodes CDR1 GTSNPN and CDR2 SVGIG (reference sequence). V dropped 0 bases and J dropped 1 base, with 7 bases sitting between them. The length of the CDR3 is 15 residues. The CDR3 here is CAWSVQVSYNSPLHF. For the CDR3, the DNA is TGTGCCTGGAGTGTTCAGGTTTCCTATAATTCACCCCTCCACTTT.

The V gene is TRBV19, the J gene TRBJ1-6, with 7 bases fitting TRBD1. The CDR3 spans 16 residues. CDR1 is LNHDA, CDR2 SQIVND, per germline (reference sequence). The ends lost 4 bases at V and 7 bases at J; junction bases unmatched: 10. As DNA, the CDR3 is TGTGCCAGTAGTACCTGGAACAGGGGCGACAATTCACCCCTCCACTTT. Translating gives CASSTWNRGDNSPLHF.

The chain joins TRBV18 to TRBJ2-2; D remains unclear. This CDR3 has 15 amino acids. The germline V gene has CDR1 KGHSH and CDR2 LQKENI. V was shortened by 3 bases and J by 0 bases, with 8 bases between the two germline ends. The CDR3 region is CASSPAVSNTGELFF. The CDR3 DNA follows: TGTGCCAGCTCACCGGCAGTCTCGAACACCGGGGAGCTGTTTTTT.

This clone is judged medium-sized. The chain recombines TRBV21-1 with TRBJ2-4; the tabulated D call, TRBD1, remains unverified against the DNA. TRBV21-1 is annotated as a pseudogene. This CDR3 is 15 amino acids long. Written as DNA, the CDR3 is TGTGCCAGCACCGACAGGGGGGCCTCCAAAAACATTCAGTACTTC. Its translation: CASTDRGASKNIQYF.

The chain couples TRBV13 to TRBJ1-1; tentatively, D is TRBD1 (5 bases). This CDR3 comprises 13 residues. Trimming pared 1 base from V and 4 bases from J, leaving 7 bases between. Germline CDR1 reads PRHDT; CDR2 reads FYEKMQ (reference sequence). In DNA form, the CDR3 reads TGTGCCAGCAGCTTAGAGGGGTTCACTGAAGCTTTCTTT. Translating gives CASSLEGFTEAFF.

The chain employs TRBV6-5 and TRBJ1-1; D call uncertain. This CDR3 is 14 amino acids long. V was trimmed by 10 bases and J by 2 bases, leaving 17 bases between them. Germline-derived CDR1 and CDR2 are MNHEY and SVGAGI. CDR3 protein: CAIEKGAGNTEAFF. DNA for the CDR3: TGTGCCATCGAAAAAGGCGCCGGCAACACTGAAGCTTTCTTT.

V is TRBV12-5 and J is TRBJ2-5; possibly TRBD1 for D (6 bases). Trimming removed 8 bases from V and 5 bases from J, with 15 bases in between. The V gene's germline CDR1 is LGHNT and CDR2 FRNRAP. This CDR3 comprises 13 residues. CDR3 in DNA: TGTGCTAGTACGAGGGGGTCGTCGGAGACCCAGTACTTC. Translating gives CASTRGSSETQYF. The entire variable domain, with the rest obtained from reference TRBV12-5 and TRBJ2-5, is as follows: DARVTQTPRHKVTEMGQEVTMRCQPILGHNTVFWYRQTMMQGLELLAYFRNRAPLDDSGMPKDRFSAEMPDATLATLKIQPSEPRDSAVYFCASTRGSSETQYFGPGTRLLVL.

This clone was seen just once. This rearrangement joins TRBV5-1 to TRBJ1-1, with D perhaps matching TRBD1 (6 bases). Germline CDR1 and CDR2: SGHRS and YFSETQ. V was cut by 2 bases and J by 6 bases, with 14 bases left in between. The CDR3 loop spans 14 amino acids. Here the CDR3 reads CASSFDGGEAEAFF. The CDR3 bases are TGCGCCAGCAGCTTCGACGGGGGCGAAGCTGAAGCTTTCTTT.

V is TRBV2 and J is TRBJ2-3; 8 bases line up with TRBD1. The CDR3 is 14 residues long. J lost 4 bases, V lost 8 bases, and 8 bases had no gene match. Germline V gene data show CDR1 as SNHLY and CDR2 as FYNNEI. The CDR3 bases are TGTGCCAGCGGCCGGACAGGGAACGCAGATACGCAGTATTTT. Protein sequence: CASGRTGNADTQYF.

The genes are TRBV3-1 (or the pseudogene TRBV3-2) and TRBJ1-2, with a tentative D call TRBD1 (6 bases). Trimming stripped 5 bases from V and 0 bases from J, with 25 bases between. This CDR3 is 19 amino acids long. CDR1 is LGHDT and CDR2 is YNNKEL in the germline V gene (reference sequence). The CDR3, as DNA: TGTGCCAGCAGCTTAAGCCTCTCAACAGGGACTCCGACTAACTATGGCTACACCTTC. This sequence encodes CASSLSLSTGTPTNYGYTF.